The 12 T cell receptor beta chains given below trace back to one sample, sequenced in a study of tumor and adjacent non-tumor tissue in lung cancer. The library came from three nested PCR rounds adapted from ARM-PCR protocols. TCRdb reprocessed the multiplex PCR reads via MiXCR and lists one record per CDR3 protein. The table includes 70,000 to 95,000 distinct CDR3 sequences, over 60% detected once. The template was RNA from unsorted bulk tissue. This non-tumor lung sample came from over 3 cm beyond the tumor edge. Material for sequencing was distant non-tumor lung tissue. All receptors derive from a man in his 70s with non-small cell lung cancer.

This clonotype appeared a few times. One end of the junction varies from germline; a read error may be responsible. This chain connects TRBV6-6 to TRBJ2-5, with TRBD2 identical over 7 bases. CDR1 is MNHNY and CDR2 is SVGAGI in the germline V gene (reference sequence). This CDR3 comprises 16 residues. The CDR3: CASSYHGASGQETQYF. In DNA form, the CDR3 reads TGTGCGAGCAGTTACCATGGGGCTAGCGGACAAGAGACCCAGTACTTC.

Concerning this clonotype: The conserved phenylalanine or tryptophan normally closing the CDR3 is absent here, so this likely arose from a read error. This chain links TRBV6-2 or TRBV6-3 with TRBJ2-5; no reliable D call. The V gene lost 6 bases and the J gene lost 7 bases, with 15 bases spanning the gap. Germline CDR1 reads MNHEY; CDR2 reads SVGEGT. This CDR3 has 13 amino acids. The CDR3 sequence is CASSEQSGGTQYL. In DNA, the CDR3 is TGTGCCAGCAGCGAACAGAGTGGTGGGACCCAGTACTTA.

The chain links TRBV4-1 to TRBJ2-7; TRBD2 agrees at 7 bases. The CDR3 covers 15 residues. Germline CDR1 is MGHRA and CDR2 is YSYEKL. Trimming cost V 4 bases and J 3 bases; bases outside gene matches: 9. This chain's CDR3 is CASSPGTNGSYEQYF. The CDR3 DNA is TGCGCCAGCAGCCCTGGGACTAACGGAAGCTACGAGCAGTACTTC.

V usage is TRBV21-1 and J usage is TRBJ1-1; whether TRBD1, the table's D call, matches the DNA was not checked. TRBV21-1 is a documented pseudogene. This CDR3 spans 13 amino acids. The CDR3 DNA reads TGTGCCAGCAAGGTGGGGGTATACACTGAAGCTTTCTTT. It translates to CASKVGVYTEAFF.

With regard to this clonotype: One end of the junction varies from germline; a read error may be responsible. The chain joins TRBV5-6 to TRBJ2-3; D call uncertain. Per the germline V gene, CDR1 is SGHDT and CDR2 is YYEEEE. The CDR3 runs to 15 residues. CDR3 loop: CASGLGPRSTDTQYF. The CDR3 nucleotides read TGTGCCAGCGGCTTGGGCCCGCGAAGTACAGATACGCAGTATTTC.

This clonotype has just a few counts. The junction departs from germline at one end; a sequencing error may be responsible. The chain recombines TRBV6-5 with TRBJ1-6, with a weak D call TRBD1 (6 bases). The CDR3 contains 15 residues. The germline gives CDR1 MNHEY, CDR2 SVGAGI. The CDR3 coding sequence is TGTGCCAGCAGAACCCACCGGGACAAAAATTCACCCCTAAACTTT. It translates to CASRTHRDKNSPLNF.

Concerning this clonotype itself: One end of the junction is discordant with germline, which a read error may explain. The V and J genes are TRBV11-2 and TRBJ2-1, with D perhaps TRBD1 or TRBD2 (5 bases each). CDR1 and CDR2 (germline): SGHAT, FQNNGV. This CDR3 contains 18 residues. The CDR3 bases are TGTGCCACCAGTTTAGATCGTCTGGGGCGGACTTCCTACAATGAACAGTTCTTC. Protein sequence: CATSLDRLGRTSYNEQFF.

About this clonotype: The junction differs from germline at one of its ends, possibly a read error. The gene calls are TRBV6-5 and TRBJ2-1, with TRBD1 as a possible D gene (6 bases). The CDR3 contains 16 residues. Germline lookup yields CDR1 MNHEY and CDR2 SVGAGI. CDR3 sequence: CVSSYLSGATYKEQFF. The CDR3, as DNA: TGTGTCAGCAGTTACCTCTCAGGGGCGACCTACAAAGAGCAGTTCTTC.

Remarks on this clonotype: A read error is likely, as this CDR3 ends without the conserved phenylalanine or tryptophan. Because the CDR3's place on the DNA is in doubt, the DNA is left out and the CDR3 is given as listed by TCRdb. The chain is built from TRBV11-2 and TRBJ2-2; the table assigns TRBD1, which was not confirmed against the DNA. In germline, CDR1 is SGHAT, CDR2 FQNNGV. The length of the CDR3 is 16 amino acids, counting both ends. This CDR3 reads CASSLVGIGVAGQLFL.

Comments on this clonotype: One junction end does not reproduce the germline sequence, and a read error may be involved. The chain has TRBV5-4 and TRBJ2-2; 9 nucleotides line up with TRBD1. Looked up from germline, CDR1 is SGHNT and CDR2 is YYREEE (reference sequence). The CDR3 contains 18 residues. The CDR3 here is CPSSKKTPGQGGTGELFF. The CDR3 bases are TGTCCCAGCAGCAAGAAAACCCCGGGACAGGGAGGTACCGGGGAGCTGTTTTTT.

The V call is TRBV29-1, the J call TRBJ2-2; 8 nucleotides line up with TRBD2. The CDR3 is made up of 14 amino acids. CDR1 is SQVTM, CDR2 ANQGSEA, per germline. CDR3: CTADVAGCTGELFF. The CDR3 nucleotides read TGCACCGCTGACGTAGCGGGGTGCACCGGGGAGCTGTTTTTT.

Comments on this clonotype: This CDR3 is missing its conserved last phenylalanine or tryptophan, likely due to a read error. V usage is TRBV11-2 and J usage is TRBJ2-3, with no clear D. The CDR3 contains 17 residues. CDR1 and CDR2 (germline): SGHAT, FQNNGV. V was pared by 4 bases and J by 1 base, with 18 bases between. The CDR3 region has the DNA TGTGCCAGCAGCTCTTACTCTGACATTGCTCGCACAGATACGCAGTATCTT. The encoded protein is CASSSYSDIARTDTQYL.